The 24 T cell receptor beta chains listed next were all sequenced from one sample in a study of T cell clonotyping in hematopoietic cell transplantation. Sequencing used immunoSEQ multiplex PCR; TCRdb keeps in-frame clones, though not all of them. The sample lists 30,000 to 40,000 clones, roughly 95% occurring once. The sample's time point: recipient sample about 28 days before transplant, after cytoreduction. The input for sequencing was peripheral blood mononuclear cells, taken before stem cell transplant. The receptor set was obtained from a man aged 35-49 years with chronic myeloid leukemia. Some clones in this sample may be carry-over from other donors' samples.

The chain joins TRBV25-1 to TRBJ1-4, with a weak D call TRBD1 (5 bases). V lost 2 bases and J lost 7, with 11 bases in between. The germline gives CDR1 MGHDK, CDR2 SYGVNS. This CDR3 region has 14 residues. CDR3 sequence reads: CASSEGGVGEKLFF. The CDR3 nucleotides read TGTGCCAGCAGTGAAGGAGGGGTGGGTGAAAAACTGTTTTTT.

The rearrangement joins TRBV28 to TRBJ2-5; 10 bases align to TRBD2. This CDR3 contains 16 residues. Germline V gene lookup returns CDR1 MDHEN and CDR2 SYDVKM. The junction had 8 bases not matched to a gene; V was cut back by 2 bases and J by 5 bases. The DNA of the CDR3 is TGTGCCAGCAGTTTAGGGCTAGCGGGGGTTTGGGAGACCCAGTACTTC. Amino acids: CASSLGLAGVWETQYF.

The gene calls are TRBV9 and TRBJ2-1, with D perhaps TRBD2 (6 bases). Germline lookup yields CDR1 SGDLS and CDR2 YYNGEE. The CDR3 loop spans 16 amino acids. V lost 4 bases to trimming and J lost 9 bases, with 23 bases between them. As DNA, the CDR3 is TGTGCCAGCAGCCCGCGGGACCAACCGAAGGAGGGTGAGCAGTTCTTC. Its protein product is CASSPRDQPKEGEQFF. The full variable domain, completed using reference TRBV9 and TRBJ2-1, is DSGVTQTPKHLITATGQRVTLRCSPRSGDLSVYWYQQSLDQGLQFLIQYYNGEERAKGNILERFSAQQFPDLHSELNLSSLELGDSALYFCASSPRDQPKEGEQFFGPGTRLTVL.

The chain links TRBV5-1 to TRBJ2-2; perhaps TRBD1 as D (5 bases). From germline, CDR1 is SGHRS and CDR2 YFSETQ. The CDR3 is 14 residues long. The V and J ends lost 4 bases and 4 bases respectively, with 11 bases between them. In DNA, the CDR3 is TGCGCCAGCAGCCCCGGACAATTCACCGGGGAGCTGTTTTTT. This gives the protein CASSPGQFTGELFF.

CDR3 protein: CASSGETGGMEQYF. The CDR3 DNA follows: TGTGCCAGCAGTGGAGAAACGGGGGGCATGGAGCAGTACTTC. The chain has TRBV2 and TRBJ2-7; maybe TRBD2 (7 bases). This CDR3 contains 14 residues. V lost 4 bases, J lost 7 bases, and 17 bases lay in between. The V gene's germline CDR1 is SNHLY and CDR2 FYNNEI.

The J gene is TRBJ1-4, the V gene TRBV14; D unresolved. The V gene lost 4 bases and the J gene lost 7 bases, with 10 bases spanning the gap. The germline gives CDR1 SGHDN, CDR2 FVKESK. There are 13 residues in the CDR3. CDR3: CASSPTGIEKLFF. The CDR3 DNA is TGTGCCAGCAGCCCGACTGGTATTGAAAAACTGTTTTTT.

The rearrangement links TRBV2 to TRBJ2-5; D assignment may be TRBD1 or TRBD2 (5 bases each). V was trimmed by 7 bases and J by 2 bases, leaving 11 bases between them. Germline V gene sequence: CDR1 SNHLY, CDR2 FYNNEI. The CDR3 runs 13 residues. This chain's CDR3 is CASTRDHQETQYF. In DNA, the CDR3 is TGTGCCAGCACCAGGGACCATCAAGAGACCCAGTACTTC.

The chain employs TRBV7-9 and TRBJ1-2; the D gene is possibly TRBD1 (5 bases). This CDR3 region has 18 residues. The germline V gene has CDR1 SEHNR and CDR2 FQNEAQ (reference sequence). Trimming took off 3 bases at V and 8 bases at J, with 28 bases between the two ends. In DNA, the CDR3 is TGTGCCAGCAGCTTCAACGAAAGACCTCCCGGGACCCGCCAGGGCTACACCTTC. Translating gives CASSFNERPPGTRQGYTF.

The rearrangement links TRBV7-9 to TRBJ1-5; 7 bases map to TRBD1. Germline V gene lookup returns CDR1 SEHNR and CDR2 FQNEAQ (reference sequence). Losses at the gene ends were 5 bases for V and 3 bases for J; bases not matched to a gene: 4. The CDR3 has 14 amino acids. CDR3: CASSPGTANQPQHF. In DNA form, the CDR3 reads TGTGCCAGCAGCCCGGGGACAGCCAATCAGCCCCAGCATTTT.

The rearrangement joins TRBV10-3 to TRBJ2-3; 8 bases are shared with TRBD2. Trimming cost V 11 bases and J 4 bases; bases outside gene matches: 8. This CDR3 has 13 residues. Germline assignment: CDR1 ENHRY and CDR2 SYGVKD. The CDR3 reads CASGGGFADTQYF. The CDR3 DNA is TGTGCCTCCGGGGGGGGGTTTGCAGATACGCAGTATTTT.

The gene calls are TRBV28 and TRBJ1-5; D gene ambiguous. CDR3 length equals 13 residues. Trimming left V 10 bases short and J 0 bases short, with 10 bases between. The V gene's germline CDR1 is MDHEN and CDR2 SYDVKM. CDR3 region: CAIGRFSNQPQHF. For the CDR3, the DNA is TGTGCCATAGGACGGTTTAGCAATCAGCCCCAGCATTTT.

The chain uses TRBV28 and TRBJ1-1; no firm D call. The CDR3 covers 13 residues. V lost 5 bases and J lost 5, with 12 bases in between. Looked up from germline, CDR1 is MDHEN and CDR2 is SYDVKM. The CDR3 region has the DNA TGTGCCAGCAGTATTAAGGGAAGAACTGAAGCTTTCTTT. It is translated as CASSIKGRTEAFF.

Only a few counts were recorded for this clone. The rearrangement uses TRBV5-1 and TRBJ1-2; D is unresolved. V lost 9 bases and J lost 4, with 13 bases in between. CDR3 length: 12 amino acids. From germline, CDR1 is SGHRS and CDR2 YFSETQ. The CDR3 coding sequence is TGCGCCACCAGTAAGGGTCGCTATGGCTACACCTTC. It encodes CATSKGRYGYTF. The full variable domain, in which reference TRBV5-1 and TRBJ1-2 provide the parts outside the CDR3, is KAGVTQTPRYLIKTRGQQVTLSCSPISGHRSVSWYQQTPGQGLQFLFEYFSETQRNKGNFPGRFSGRQFSNSRSEMNVSTLELGDSALYLCATSKGRYGYTFGSGTRLTVV.

This chain uses TRBV7-8 with TRBJ2-3; D is tentatively TRBD1 or TRBD2 (6 bases each). Germline V gene data show CDR1 as SGHVS and CDR2 as FQNEAQ. The V end lost 5 bases, the J end lost 5 bases, and 20 bases lay between the germline ends. The CDR3 runs to 16 residues. The CDR3 DNA sequence: TGTGCCAGCAGCCCCAGAGAAGGGGGAGGTAGAGATACGCAGTATTTT. Its protein product is CASSPREGGGRDTQYF. Based on the CDR3 plus reference TRBV7-8 and TRBJ2-3, the full variable domain is GAGVSQSPRYKVAKRGQDVALRCDPISGHVSLFWYQQALGQGPEFLTYFQNEAQLDKSGLPSDRFFAERPEGSVSTLKIQRTQQEDSAVYLCASSPREGGGRDTQYFGPGTRLTVL.

This chain links TRBV7-2 with TRBJ2-3; D is uncertain. This CDR3 is 13 amino acids long. The V end lost 4 bases, the J end lost 11 bases, and 16 bases lay between the germline ends. Germline values: CDR1 SGHTA, CDR2 FQGNSA. The CDR3 region is CASSSASSRGQYF. CDR3 sequence (DNA): TGTGCCAGCAGCTCAGCTTCGTCACGCGGGCAGTATTTT.

Turning to this clone: Germline and junction disagree at one end, which may indicate a read error. V and J are TRBV7-9 and TRBJ1-1; D is perhaps TRBD1 (5 bases). The CDR3 has 16 residues. Germline V gene data show CDR1 as SEHNR and CDR2 as FQNEAQ (reference sequence). CDR3 in amino acids: CASSLARGVRNTEAFF. DNA of the CDR3: TGTGCCAGCAGCCTAGCGAGGGGCGTAAGAAACACTGAAGCTTTCTTT.

V and J are TRBV11-2 and TRBJ1-2; D remains ambiguous. The CDR3 consists of 12 residues. The germline V gene has CDR1 SGHAT and CDR2 FQNNGV. Trimming shortened V by 2 bases and J by 2 bases, and 3 bases separated the two germline ends. Here the CDR3 reads CASSLRNYGYTF. The CDR3 DNA reads TGTGCCAGCAGCTTACGGAACTATGGCTACACCTTC.

The chain joins TRBV27 to TRBJ1-2; D call uncertain. The CDR3 covers 13 residues. The V gene's germline CDR1 is MNHEY and CDR2 SMNVEV (reference sequence). The V gene lost 2 bases and the J gene lost 6 bases, with 10 bases spanning the gap. The CDR3 region is CASSLSGGDGYTF. In DNA form, the CDR3 reads TGTGCCAGCAGTTTAAGTGGTGGGGATGGCTACACCTTC.

V usage is TRBV11-2 and J usage is TRBJ1-5; D call uncertain. V lost 3 bases and J 3 bases, leaving 6 bases between the germline ends. Germline lookup yields CDR1 SGHAT and CDR2 FQNNGV. The CDR3 contains 13 residues. The CDR3 DNA reads as TGTGCCAGCAGCTTCCTGGACAATCAGCCCCAGCATTTT. It translates to CASSFLDNQPQHF.

V and J are TRBV4-2 and TRBJ2-5, with 7 nucleotides matching TRBD2. Germline V gene data show CDR1 as LGHNA and CDR2 as YNFKEQ. V dropped 7 bases and J dropped 4; count of bases not matched to a gene: 9. CDR3 length: 14 amino acids. The CDR3 coding sequence is TGTGCCAGCACCCTTCAACCGGGAGGAGAGACCCAGTACTTC. Protein sequence: CASTLQPGGETQYF.

The chain joins TRBV19 to TRBJ1-6; 9 positions agree with TRBD1. V dropped 4 bases and J dropped 7; count of bases not matched to a gene: 5. The CDR3 contains 15 residues. The germline CDR1 and CDR2 sequences are LNHDA and SQIVND (reference sequence). The CDR3 DNA follows: TGTGCCAGTAGTACGGGACAGGGTCCCAATTCACCCCTCCACTTT. This gives the protein CASSTGQGPNSPLHF.

This clone was observed once. The chain carries TRBV7-2 and TRBJ2-5; D is perhaps TRBD2 (7 bases). Germline V CDR1 and CDR2: SGHTA, FQGNSA. The CDR3 contains 15 residues. V shed 5 bases and J shed 3 bases, with 16 bases lying between them. DNA for the CDR3: TGTGCCAGCAGCCAGAGGGGGGGCAGGGAAGAGACCCAGTACTTC. Protein: CASSQRGGREETQYF.

This rearrangement joins TRBV6-1 to TRBJ1-5; D is possibly TRBD1 (6 bases). Germline V gene sequence: CDR1 MNHNS, CDR2 SASEGT. The CDR3 extends over 14 amino acids. V lost 3 bases, J lost 2 bases, and 8 bases lay in between. Here the CDR3 reads CASSEGAGNQPQHF. The CDR3 DNA sequence: TGTGCCAGCAGTGAGGGGGCTGGCAATCAGCCCCAGCATTTT.

Only one count was recorded for this clone. This rearrangement joins TRBV2 to TRBJ1-1; possibly TRBD1 for D (6 bases). Trimming took off 3 bases at V and 6 bases at J, with 17 bases between the two ends. The CDR3 is 15 residues long. Germline V gene sequence: CDR1 SNHLY, CDR2 FYNNEI. The CDR3 sequence is CASSDPGTPGAEAFF. The CDR3 DNA reads as TGTGCCAGCAGTGATCCCGGGACACCAGGGGCTGAAGCTTTCTTT.